This passage covers 19 T cell receptor beta chains from one sample sequenced in a study of T cells after yellow fever vaccination. Via MiXCR, TCRdb re-called the 5' RACE reads, giving one row per CDR3 protein. Among around 600,000 distinct CDR3 sequences listed, more than 9% were seen once. Sequencing used PBMCs, obtained on the day of the yellow fever booster vaccination. All receptors come from a man aged 25-40 years who received the YFV17D yellow fever vaccine.

The genes are TRBV5-1 and TRBJ2-1; 10 bases align to TRBD1. Germline V gene data show CDR1 as SGHRS and CDR2 as YFSETQ. The V segment lost 3 bases and the J segment 8 bases; nucleotides outside the gene matches: 5. The CDR3 runs to 14 residues. In DNA, the CDR3 is TGCGCCAGCAGCTGGGGGACAGGGGCTGATGAGCAGTTCTTC. Translation: CASSWGTGADEQFF.

J is TRBJ2-7 and V is TRBV9; unclear D gene. CDR3 length: 14 amino acids. The V end lost 0 bases, the J end lost 4 bases, and 11 bases lay between the germline ends. In germline, CDR1 is SGDLS, CDR2 YYNGEE. The CDR3 coding sequence is TGTGCCAGCAGCGTAGCAAGCGAATCATACGAGCAGTACTTC. This encodes CASSVASESYEQYF.

Concerning this clonotype itself: One junction end disagrees with the germline gene, perhaps due to a read error. The genes are TRBV20-1 and TRBJ2-7; tentatively, D is TRBD1 or TRBD2 (5 bases each). The CDR3 length is 16 residues. From germline, CDR1 is DFQATT and CDR2 SNEGSKA (reference sequence). DNA of the CDR3: TGCTGTGCTAGAGATCGCGCCGGGACGTATTACTACGAGCAGTACTTC. Translating it yields CCARDRAGTYYYEQYF.

This clonotype has a handful of counts. The chain joins TRBV4-3 to TRBJ2-1; a possible D gene is TRBD2 (6 bases). Germline V gives CDR1 LGHNA, CDR2 YSLEER. Trimming left V 2 bases short and J 0 bases short, with 17 bases between. This CDR3 spans 18 amino acids. The CDR3 loop reads CASSQTNLARSSYNEQFF. CDR3 sequence (DNA): TGCGCCAGCAGCCAAACGAATCTAGCGCGGAGCTCCTACAATGAGCAGTTCTTC.

The gene calls are TRBV29-1 and TRBJ1-5; D ambiguous. The germline V gene encodes CDR1 SQVTM and CDR2 ANQGSEA. This CDR3 comprises 13 residues. Trimming took 0 bases from V and 0 from J, leaving 3 bases between them. The CDR3 coding sequence is TGCAGCGTTGAAGAGTATAGCAATCAGCCCCAGCATTTT. Its translation: CSVEEYSNQPQHF.

The chain has TRBV5-4 and TRBJ1-6; D is uncertain. Per the germline V gene, CDR1 is SGHNT and CDR2 is YYREEE (reference sequence). The germline V and J ends were trimmed by 9 bases and 8 bases, with 18 bases remaining between them. CDR3 length: 14 amino acids. The CDR3 spells CATGTVHLDSPLHF. The CDR3 region has the DNA TGTGCCACTGGAACAGTTCATTTAGATTCACCCCTCCACTTT.

This clonotype was recorded a few times. In DNA form, the CDR3 reads TGTGCCAGCAGACGCTCGGGCACAGATACGCAGTATTTT. Residues: CASRRSGTDTQYF. V gene TRBV27 combines with J gene TRBJ2-3; D is ambiguous. CDR3 length: 13 amino acids. Germline V lookup: CDR1 MNHEY, CDR2 SMNVEV (reference sequence). The V end was cut by 6 bases, the J end by 1 base, with 8 bases between.

This clonotype showed up just a few times. The chain employs TRBV25-1 and TRBJ2-5; 9 bases fit TRBD2. With 8 bases clipped from V and 5 bases from J, the junction kept 12 bases outside the gene matches. This CDR3 is built from 15 residues. The germline CDR1 and CDR2 sequences are MGHDK and SYGVNS. The CDR3: CASSSPLAGGETQYF. The CDR3 DNA reads TGTGCCAGCTCTTCACCACTAGCGGGTGGGGAGACCCAGTACTTC.

This clonotype was recorded a few times. J is TRBJ1-3 and V is TRBV12-3 or TRBV12-4; no clear D gene. V was cut by 6 bases and J by 3 bases, with 6 bases left in between. CDR3 length equals 12 residues. The CDR3 DNA is TGTGCCAGCAGCCGCGGTGGAAACACCATATATTTT. This encodes CASSRGGNTIYF.

This chain connects TRBV18 to TRBJ2-1; 7 positions match TRBD2. V was clipped by 2 bases and J by 1 base; unmatched bases: 11. In germline, CDR1 is KGHSH, CDR2 LQKENI. The CDR3 has 18 residues. As DNA, the CDR3 is TGTGCCAGCTCACCAAGGTGGGAGGGCCTGATTTCCTACAATGAGCAGTTCTTC. Encoded protein: CASSPRWEGLISYNEQFF. The entire variable domain, with the rest obtained from reference TRBV18 and TRBJ2-1, is as follows: NAGVMQNPRHLVRRRGQEARLRCSPMKGHSHVYWYRQLPEEGLKFMVYLQKENIIDESGMPKERFSAEFPKEGPSILRIQQVVRGDSAAYFCASSPRWEGLISYNEQFFGPGTRLTVL.

The rearrangement links TRBV29-1 to TRBJ1-1, with D perhaps TRBD1 (5 bases). The CDR3 contains 13 residues. With 2 bases removed from V and 5 bases from J, the gap between germline ends came to 12 bases. Germline CDR1 is SQVTM and CDR2 is ANQGSEA. CDR3 nucleotides: TGCAGCGTTGAAATGGACACGAATACTGAAGCTTTCTTT. Translation gives CSVEMDTNTEAFF.

The chain recombines TRBV20-1 with TRBJ2-7; D remains unclear. Germline V gene sequence: CDR1 DFQATT, CDR2 SNEGSKA (reference sequence). Trimming removed 0 bases at V and 6 bases at J, with 9 bases between. CDR3 size: 12 residues. CDR3: CSARDDDGEQYF. The CDR3 bases are TGCAGTGCTAGAGACGACGATGGCGAGCAGTACTTC.

This clonotype was observed a few times. This chain uses TRBV5-5 with TRBJ2-5; D is unresolved. Per germline, CDR1 SGHKS and CDR2 YYEKEE (reference sequence). CDR3 length equals 16 residues. Between the trimmed V and J ends, which lost 1 base and 1 base, there was a span of 14 bases. CDR3 DNA: TGTGCCAGCAGCTTGTCTCCCCGGTGGGGCCAAGAGACCCAGTACTTC. It is translated as CASSLSPRWGQETQYF.

V usage is TRBV12-3 or TRBV12-4 and J usage is TRBJ1-3; 7 nucleotides align to TRBD1. CDR3 length: 15 residues. Trimming at V came to 2 bases and at J to 2 bases, leaving 3 bases not matched to a gene. Written as DNA, the CDR3 is TGTGCCAGCAGTTTAAGGACAGGAGCTGGAAACACCATATATTTT. Translation gives CASSLRTGAGNTIYF.

This chain connects TRBV6-2 or TRBV6-3 to TRBJ2-7, with TRBD2 matching over 11 bases. Germline V gene sequence: CDR1 MNHEY, CDR2 SVGEGT. Trimming removed 8 bases from V and 5 bases from J; junction bases left unmatched: 8. This CDR3 contains 14 residues. The CDR3 nucleotides are TGTGCCAGCGAACTAGCGGGAGAAGACGACGAGCAGTACTTC. It is translated as CASELAGEDDEQYF.

The V and J genes are TRBV7-2 and TRBJ2-3; possibly TRBD2 for D (6 bases). In germline, CDR1 is SGHTA, CDR2 FQGNSA. V shed 0 bases and J shed 5 bases, with 12 bases lying between them. CDR3 size: 15 residues. This CDR3 reads CASSLAGGGIDTQYF. The CDR3 nucleotides read TGTGCCAGCAGCTTAGCGGGAGGAGGAATAGATACGCAGTATTTT.

The chain couples TRBV25-1 to TRBJ2-2; possible D gene TRBD2, 6 bases. This CDR3 is built from 16 residues. Germline V gene data show CDR1 as MGHDK and CDR2 as SYGVNS. Trimming left V 8 bases short and J 4 bases short, with 20 bases between. DNA for the CDR3: TGTGCCAGCCTCCTTTCTTCGGGAGAGGCCACCGGGGAGCTGTTTTTT. As protein: CASLLSSGEATGELFF.

J is TRBJ2-4 and V is TRBV20-1, with TRBD2 matching over 7 bases. The trim removed 7 bases at V and 11 bases at J, leaving 11 bases unmatched. There are 12 residues in the CDR3. Looked up from germline, CDR1 is DFQATT and CDR2 is SNEGSKA (reference sequence). The CDR3 loop is CSGARELSVQYF. In DNA, the CDR3 is TGCAGTGGAGCGCGGGAGCTGTCGGTTCAGTACTTC.

The chain recombines TRBV4-3 with TRBJ2-7; no clear D. Germline CDR1 is LGHNA and CDR2 is YSLEER. This CDR3 is built from 15 residues. Trimming stripped 0 bases from V and 3 bases from J, with 12 bases between. The CDR3 DNA sequence: TGCGCCAGCAGCCAAGAAGGTGGCTCCTACTACGAGCAGTACTTC. Its translation: CASSQEGGSYYEQYF.